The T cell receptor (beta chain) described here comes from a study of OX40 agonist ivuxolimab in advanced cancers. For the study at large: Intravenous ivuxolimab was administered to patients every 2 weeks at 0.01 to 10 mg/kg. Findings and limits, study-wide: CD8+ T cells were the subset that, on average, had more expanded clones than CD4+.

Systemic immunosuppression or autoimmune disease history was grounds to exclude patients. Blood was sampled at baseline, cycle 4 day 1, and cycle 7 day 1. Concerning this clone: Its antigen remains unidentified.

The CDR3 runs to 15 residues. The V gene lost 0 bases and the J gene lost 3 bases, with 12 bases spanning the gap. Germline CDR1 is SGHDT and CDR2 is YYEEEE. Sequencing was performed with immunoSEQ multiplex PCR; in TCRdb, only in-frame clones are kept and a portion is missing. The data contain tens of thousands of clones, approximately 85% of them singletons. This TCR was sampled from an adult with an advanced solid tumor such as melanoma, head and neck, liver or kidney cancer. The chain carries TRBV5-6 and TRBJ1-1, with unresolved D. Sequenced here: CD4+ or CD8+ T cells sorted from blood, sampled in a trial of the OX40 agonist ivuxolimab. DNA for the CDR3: TGTGCCAGCAGCTTGGAATTGACACCAGACACTGAAGCTTTCTTT. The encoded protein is CASSLELTPDTEAFF.